This TCR beta chain was recorded in a study of cytomegalovirus exposure and HLA in healthy donors. PCR employed 60 Vbeta and 13 Jbeta primers. Profiling relied on immunoSEQ multiplex PCR, and the TCRdb table lists in-frame clones only, not all of them. The data show about 160,000 clones, more than 80% seen once. The receptor was derived from a woman aged 30 to 39 in good health and CMV-seropositive. The sample taken for sequencing was PBMCs.

The CDR3: CAVQGGRLYEQYF. The CDR3 DNA is TGTGCCGTGCAAGGGGGCCGCCTCTACGAGCAGTACTTC. The rearrangement uses TRBV25-1 and TRBJ2-7, with 7 bases that match TRBD1. The ends lost 11 bases at V and 3 bases at J; junction bases unmatched: 10. The CDR3 totals 13 residues. Germline V gene data show CDR1 as MGHDK and CDR2 as SYGVNS.